The sequence of this T cell receptor (beta chain) was determined in a study of CD8 T cells in Susac syndrome. The RNA input was about 0.45 to 1 ug, and it was reverse transcribed with random hexamers. One entry per CDR3 protein, called by TCRdb with MiXCR from the immunoSEQ multiplex PCR reads. The table has 50,000 to 55,000 distinct CDR3 sequences, around 93% seen once. Germline CDR1 SGDLS, CDR2 YYNGEE. This CDR3 comprises 17 residues. J was trimmed by 3 bases and V by 6 bases; bases with no gene match: 16. The sequence was collected from a human donor with Susac syndrome. The specimen was CD8+ T cells from PBMCs. V gene TRBV9 combines with J gene TRBJ1-2, with 8 bases identical to TRBD1. In DNA, the CDR3 is TGTGCCAGCAATGGGGATGTTGATCAGGGGGCGGACTATGGCTACACCTTC. Its protein is CASNGDVDQGADYGYTF.